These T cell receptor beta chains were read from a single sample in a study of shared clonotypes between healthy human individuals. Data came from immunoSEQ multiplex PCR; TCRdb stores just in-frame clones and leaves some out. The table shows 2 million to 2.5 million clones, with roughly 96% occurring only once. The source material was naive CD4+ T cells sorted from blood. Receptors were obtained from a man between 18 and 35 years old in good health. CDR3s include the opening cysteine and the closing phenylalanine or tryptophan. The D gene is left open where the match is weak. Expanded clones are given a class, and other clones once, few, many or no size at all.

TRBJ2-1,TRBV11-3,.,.,TGTGCCAGCAGCTTAGGGGGATACTCCTACAATGAGCAGTTCTTC,CASSLGGYSYNEQFF
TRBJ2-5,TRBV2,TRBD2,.,TGTGCCAGCAGTGACCCGACTAGCGGGAGGGAGACCCAGTACTTC,CASSDPTSGRETQYF
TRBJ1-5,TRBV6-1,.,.,TGTGCCAGCAGGGAGCAACAGGGAGGATATCAGCCCCAGCATTTT,CASREQQGGYQPQHF
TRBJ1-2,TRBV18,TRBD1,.,TGTGCCAGCTCACCCGACAGGGGAACGGTCTATGGCTACACCTTC,CASSPDRGTVYGYTF
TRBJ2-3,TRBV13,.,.,TGTGCCAGCAGCTCGCTAGCGATCACAGATACGCAGTATTTT,CASSSLAITDTQYF
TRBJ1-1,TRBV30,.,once,TGTGGGGGGGGTAATCGGAACACTGAAGCTTTCTTT,CGGGNRNTEAFF
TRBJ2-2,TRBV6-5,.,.,TGTGCCAGCAGTTACCAGGTTAACACCGGGGAGCTGTTTTTT,CASSYQVNTGELFF
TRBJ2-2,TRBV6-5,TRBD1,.,TGTGCCAGCAGTCGGAACAGGGGCCGGGAGCTGTTTTTT,CASSRNRGRELFF
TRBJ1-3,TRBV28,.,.,TGTGCCAGCAGCTCACCGGGGCCCCGAAACACCATATATTTT,CASSSPGPRNTIYF
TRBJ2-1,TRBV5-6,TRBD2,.,TGTGCCAGCAGCCTGGGACTAGCGGAGCTCTACAATGAGCAGTTCTTC,CASSLGLAELYNEQFF
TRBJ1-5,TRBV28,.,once,TGTGCCAGCAGCAAACCTCCAGGGGGCAATCAGCCCCAGCATTTT,CASSKPPGGNQPQHF
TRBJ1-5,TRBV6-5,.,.,TGTGCCAGCAGATCAAATGGTGGCAATCAGCCCCAGCATTTT,CASRSNGGNQPQHF
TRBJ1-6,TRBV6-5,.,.,TGTGCCAGCAGTTACTCGACCGGCGGTGGGGATTCACCCCTCCACTTT,CASSYSTGGGDSPLHF
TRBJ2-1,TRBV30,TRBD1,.,TGTGCCTGGAGCCACCGGGGACAGGGGGCCACTGAGCAGTTCTTC,CAWSHRGQGATEQFF
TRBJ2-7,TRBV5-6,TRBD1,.,TGTGCCAGCAGCGGGAGGGACAGGGGACTCTACGAGCAGTACTTC,CASSGRDRGLYEQYF
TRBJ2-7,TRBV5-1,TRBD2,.,TGCGCCAGCAGCCCCGAAGCGGGGGGCTCCTCCTACGAGCAGTACTTC,CASSPEAGGSSYEQYF